This T cell receptor (beta chain) was documented in a study of blood T cell repertoires in COVID-19. At the level of the study: COVID-19 samples collected from the United States, Italy and Spain covered acute and convalescent phases.

Original analysis: Estimation of nucleated cell counts relied on the amplification of reference gene primers. Method: immunoSEQ multiplex PCR; TCRdb's copy keeps in-frame clones and lacks some. For V, J and clone size, that table is used; D and trimming come from the DNA. The table shows around 140,000 clones, with approximately 90% occurring only once. The specimen sequenced was peripheral blood. The sequence was obtained from a human donor in a cohort sampled during active COVID-19.

The DNA for the CDR3 is TGTGCCAGCAGCTTAGAAGGCGGGGTATATGAGCAGTTCTTC. As protein: CASSLEGGVYEQFF. This chain connects TRBV7-2 to TRBJ2-1; possible D gene TRBD2, 6 bases. This CDR3 contains 14 residues. V was shortened by 1 base and J by 8 bases, with 12 bases between the two germline ends. Germline assignment: CDR1 SGHTA and CDR2 FQGNSA.